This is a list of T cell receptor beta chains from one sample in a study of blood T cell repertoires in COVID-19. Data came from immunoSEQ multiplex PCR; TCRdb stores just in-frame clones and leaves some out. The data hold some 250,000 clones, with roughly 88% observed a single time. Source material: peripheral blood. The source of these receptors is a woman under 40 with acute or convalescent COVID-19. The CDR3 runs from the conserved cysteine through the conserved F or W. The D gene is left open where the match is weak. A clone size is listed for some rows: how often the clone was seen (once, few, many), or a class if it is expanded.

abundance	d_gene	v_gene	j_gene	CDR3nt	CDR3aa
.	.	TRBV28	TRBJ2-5	TGTGCCAGCGGGACACTGGAGACCCAGTACTTC	CASGTLETQYF
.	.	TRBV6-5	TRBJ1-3	TGTGCCAGCAGTTACTCCAGGGGAAACACCATATATTTT	CASSYSRGNTIYF
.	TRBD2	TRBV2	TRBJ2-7	TGTGCCAGCAGGGTTAGAGCGGGAGGACTCAACGAGCAGTACTTC	CASRVRAGGLNEQYF
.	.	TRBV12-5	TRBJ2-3	TGTGCTAGTGGTAGCACAGCGGAGAGCACAGATACGCAGTATTTT	CASGSTAESTDTQYF
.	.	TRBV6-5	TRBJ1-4	TGTGCCAGCAGCCCCAGGGGTCTGGCTAATGAAAAACTGTTTTTT	CASSPRGLANEKLFF
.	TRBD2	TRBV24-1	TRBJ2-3	TGTGCCACCAGTATCAGGGGACTAGCGGGAGTGATCACAGATACGCAGTATTTT	CATSIRGLAGVITDTQYF
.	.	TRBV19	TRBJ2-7	TGTGCCAGTAGTATGACAGGCTACGAGCAGTACTTC	CASSMTGYEQYF
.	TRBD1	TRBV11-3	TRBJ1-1	TGTGCCAGCAGCCCAGGGGGAACCGTGAGGACTGAAGCTTTCTTT	CASSPGGTVRTEAFF
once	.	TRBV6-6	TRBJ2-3	TGTGCCAGCACTCTGACAGGCACAGATACGCAGTATTTT	CASTLTGTDTQYF
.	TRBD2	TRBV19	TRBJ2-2	TGTGCCAGTAGTCTTCTGACGGGAGGGGTCACCGGGGAGCTGTTTTTT	CASSLLTGGVTGELFF
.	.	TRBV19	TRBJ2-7	TGTGCCAGTAGTATGCGGAGGTCCTACGAGCAGTACTTC	CASSMRRSYEQYF
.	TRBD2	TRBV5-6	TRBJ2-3	TGTGCCACCTTGACTAGCGGGAGCACAGATACGCAGTATTTT	CATLTSGSTDTQYF
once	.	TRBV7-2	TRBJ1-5	TGTGCCAGCAGCGAGGGCGGGGGGAAGCAGCCCCAGCATTTT	CASSEGGGKQPQHF
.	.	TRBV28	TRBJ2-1	TGTGCCAGCATCAAGGGGATCAATGAGCAGTTCTTC	CASIKGINEQFF
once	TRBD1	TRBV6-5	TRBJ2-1	TGTGCCAGCAGAATAACCGGGACAGCGTACAATGAGCAGTTCTTC	CASRITGTAYNEQFF
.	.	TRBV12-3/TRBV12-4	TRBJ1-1	TGTGCCAGCAGTCTACATCGTAGCGCTGAAGCTTTCTTT	CASSLHRSAEAFF
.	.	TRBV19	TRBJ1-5	TGTGCCAGTAGTCCCCTCGGGAGGGGAGGGAATCAGCCCCAGCATTTT	CASSPLGRGGNQPQHF